This TCR beta chain derives from a study of T cells and copy number aberrations in small-cell lung cancer. The CDR3 consists of 19 residues. Some clones are missing from TCRdb's copy, which holds only in-frame ones; the method was immunoSEQ multiplex PCR. The sample comprises over 6,000 clones, roughly 76% of which are singletons, and roughly 9.7% rests with the top ten. This receptor was taken from a man between 50 and 59 years old with small cell lung cancer. Specimen: tumor tissue. This chain joins TRBV21-1 and TRBJ2-2; the table names TRBD2, a call not compared with the DNA. TRBV21-1 is a pseudogene. The CDR3 region is CASSNSSGLAGNMNGELFF. The CDR3 DNA sequence: TGTGCCAGCAGCAACTCTTCGGGACTAGCGGGAAACATGAACGGGGAGCTGTTTTTT.